The next 32 T cell receptor beta chains were all read from a single sample in a study of blood T cell repertoires in COVID-19. Method: immunoSEQ multiplex PCR; TCRdb's copy keeps in-frame clones and lacks some. The sample yields around 16,000 clones, 88% seen once. The sample was peripheral blood. The receptors originated from a human donor in a cohort sampled during active COVID-19.

This chain joins TRBV2 and TRBJ2-7; no clear D gene. The CDR3 consists of 13 residues. Per the germline V gene, CDR1 is SNHLY and CDR2 is FYNNEI. Trimming took off 3 bases at V and 4 bases at J, with 10 bases between the two ends. The CDR3 is CASSDELVYEQYF. The DNA for the CDR3 is TGTGCCAGCAGTGATGAGTTGGTTTACGAGCAGTACTTC.

V is TRBV5-4 and J is TRBJ2-2; 10 bases are shared with TRBD1. This CDR3 spans 16 amino acids. Germline V gives CDR1 SGHNT, CDR2 YYREEE (reference sequence). Germline trimming cut 4 bases from V and 5 bases from J; bases unmatched to any gene: 8. The CDR3 nucleotides read TGTGCCAGCAGCCCGACAGGGGGCGCGGAAACCGGGGAGCTGTTTTTT. Translating gives CASSPTGGAETGELFF.

J is TRBJ2-7 and V is TRBV29-1, with 8 positions matching TRBD1. With 5 bases clipped from V and 3 bases from J, the junction kept 9 bases outside the gene matches. CDR1 and CDR2 (germline): SQVTM, ANQGSEA. The CDR3 runs 14 residues. In nucleotides, the CDR3 is TGCAGCGTTACAGGGGGAGGAGACCACTACGAGCAGTACTTC. Protein sequence: CSVTGGGDHYEQYF.

The rearrangement joins TRBV27 to TRBJ1-3; D ambiguous. Germline V CDR1 and CDR2: MNHEY, SMNVEV (reference sequence). The CDR3 consists of 15 residues. With 1 base removed from V and 0 bases from J, the gap between germline ends came to 7 bases. The CDR3 DNA reads as TGTGCCAGCAGTTTATGGGCAGGCTCTGGAAACACCATATATTTT. This encodes CASSLWAGSGNTIYF.

The chain couples TRBV5-6 to TRBJ2-1; possibly TRBD1 for D (6 bases). This CDR3 comprises 11 residues. Germline lookup yields CDR1 SGHDT and CDR2 YYEEEE. V lost 5 bases, J lost 10 bases, and 10 bases lay in between. The CDR3 DNA is TGTGCCAGCAGATCAGGGGTCGAGCAGTTCTTC. Its protein is CASRSGVEQFF.

This rearrangement joins TRBV2 to TRBJ1-4; possible D gene TRBD1, 5 bases. Deletions cut 4 bases from V and 1 base from J, with 10 bases between. This CDR3 is 15 amino acids long. Per the germline V gene, CDR1 is SNHLY and CDR2 is FYNNEI. The CDR3 DNA reads as TGTGCCAGCAGTGGAACAGGCGGAACTAATGAAAAACTGTTTTTT. This codes for CASSGTGGTNEKLFF.

The V call is TRBV5-1, the J call TRBJ2-1; D might be TRBD1 (5 bases). V shed 1 base and J shed 7 bases, with 6 bases lying between them. Germline CDR1 and CDR2: SGHRS and YFSETQ. The CDR3 runs to 12 residues. The DNA of the CDR3 is TGCGCCAGCAGCTTGCCAGGGAATGAGCAGTTCTTC. Translation: CASSLPGNEQFF.

This chain uses TRBV7-6 with TRBJ2-3; 8 nucleotides line up with TRBD1. CDR3 length equals 14 residues. Germline CDR1 reads SGHVS; CDR2 reads FNYEAQ. V trimming: 4 bases; J trimming: 6 bases; junction bases outside the gene matches: 6. The CDR3 DNA reads as TGTGCCAGCAGCTCCCCGGACAGGGTGGATACGCAGTATTTT. This encodes CASSSPDRVDTQYF.

The V gene is TRBV7-8, the J gene TRBJ2-3; 7 bases line up with TRBD1. With V trimmed by 5 bases and J by 10 bases, 9 bases remained unmatched. The length of the CDR3 is 13 residues. CDR1 and CDR2 from the germline V gene are SGHVS and FQNEAQ. For the CDR3, the DNA is TGTGCCAGCAGCCCCTCCGGACAGGCCGCGCAGTATTTT. This sequence encodes CASSPSGQAAQYF.

This clone was found once. V gene TRBV7-8 combines with J gene TRBJ1-1, with D possibly TRBD1 on 5 matching bases. V lost 8 bases to trimming and J lost 0 bases, with 13 bases between them. Germline CDR1 SGHVS, CDR2 FQNEAQ. CDR3 length equals 14 residues. CDR3 in DNA: TGTGCCAGCCAAAGGGGTTTACTGAACACTGAAGCTTTCTTT. It encodes CASQRGLLNTEAFF.

The chain recombines TRBV28 with TRBJ2-7; no clear D gene. The CDR3 consists of 12 residues. CDR1 and CDR2 (germline): MDHEN, SYDVKM. Trimming pared 1 base from V and 7 bases from J, leaving 8 bases between. CDR3 region: CASSLLTSEQYF. The DNA of the CDR3 is TGTGCCAGCAGTTTATTGACATCTGAGCAGTACTTC. Full variable domain (outside the CDR3, taken from reference TRBV28 and TRBJ2-7): DVKVTQSSRYLVKRTGEKVFLECVQDMDHENMFWYRQDPGLGLRLIYFSYDVKMKEKGDIPEGYSVSREKKERFSLILESASTNQTSMYLCASSLLTSEQYFGPGTRLTVT.

This chain connects TRBV19 to TRBJ2-7; no definite D call. V lost 6 bases, J lost 1 base, and 10 bases lay in between. The CDR3 runs to 13 residues. Germline V gene lookup returns CDR1 LNHDA and CDR2 SQIVND (reference sequence). CDR3 sequence: CASSLDVSYEQYF. The CDR3, as DNA: TGTGCCAGTAGCCTAGACGTTTCCTACGAGCAGTACTTC.

The chain is built from TRBV18 and TRBJ1-6, with unresolved D. Germline-derived CDR1 and CDR2 are KGHSH and LQKENI. Trimming stripped 3 bases from V and 7 bases from J, with 13 bases between. CDR3 length: 15 residues. The CDR3 sequence is CASSPPGGRNSPLHF. CDR3 sequence (DNA): TGTGCCAGCTCACCCCCCGGTGGGAGGAATTCACCCCTCCACTTT.

The chain has TRBV19 and TRBJ2-5, with 10 bases matching TRBD2. CDR1 LNHDA and CDR2 SQIVND come from the germline V gene (reference sequence). CDR3 length: 15 amino acids. The V segment lost 7 bases and the J segment 5 bases; nucleotides outside the gene matches: 10. In DNA form, the CDR3 reads TGTGCCAGTACCTCCCTAGCGGGGGAGCGGGAGACCCAGTACTTC. This encodes CASTSLAGERETQYF.

V is TRBV30 and J is TRBJ2-3; 10 nucleotides line up with TRBD1. From germline, CDR1 is GTSNPN and CDR2 SVGIG (reference sequence). The V gene end was trimmed by 3 bases and the J gene end by 1 base; junction bases not matched to a gene: 4. The CDR3 sequence is 15 residues long. CDR3 bases: TGTGCCTGGAGCCTCGGGACAGGGGGCACAGATACGCAGTATTTT. This translates into CAWSLGTGGTDTQYF.

The chain couples TRBV10-3 to TRBJ1-1; a possible D gene is TRBD1 (5 bases). V was shortened by 5 bases and J by 1 base, with 14 bases between the two germline ends. The CDR3 spans 15 residues. Per the germline V gene, CDR1 is ENHRY and CDR2 is SYGVKD. For the CDR3, the DNA is TGTGCCATCAGTCAAGGGCGGGGGGGGAACACTGAAGCTTTCTTT. Translating it yields CAISQGRGGNTEAFF.

V is TRBV27 and J is TRBJ1-5; weak D call: TRBD1 (6 bases). With 0 bases removed from V and 6 bases from J, the gap between germline ends came to 6 bases. Germline V gene lookup returns CDR1 MNHEY and CDR2 SMNVEV (reference sequence). The CDR3 covers 13 residues. The CDR3 region is CASSLSGGQPQHF. CDR3 DNA: TGTGCCAGCAGTTTATCAGGGGGTCAGCCCCAGCATTTT.

The J gene is TRBJ2-2, the V gene TRBV19; 8 nucleotides agree with TRBD1. Trimming cost V 3 bases and J 5 bases; bases outside gene matches: 2. This CDR3 region has 14 residues. CDR1 is LNHDA, CDR2 SQIVND, per germline (reference sequence). For the CDR3, the DNA is TGTGCCAGTAGTATGGACAGGGAAACCGGGGAGCTGTTTTTT. This gives the protein CASSMDRETGELFF.

This clone was detected once. V usage is TRBV7-2 and J usage is TRBJ2-3; D gene ambiguous. Trimming stripped 2 bases from V and 4 bases from J, with 7 bases between. In germline, CDR1 is SGHTA, CDR2 FQGNSA. The CDR3 runs 13 residues. The CDR3 sequence: CASSLRAADTQYF. The CDR3 DNA follows: TGTGCCAGCAGCTTACGTGCGGCAGATACGCAGTATTTT. Based on the CDR3 plus reference TRBV7-2 and TRBJ2-3, the full variable domain is GAGVSQSPSNKVTEKGKDVELRCDPISGHTALYWYRQSLGQGLEFLIYFQGNSAPDKSGLPSDRFSAERTGGSVSTLTIQRTQQEDSAVYLCASSLRAADTQYFGPGTRLTVL.

The chain employs TRBV6-5 and TRBJ2-7; maybe TRBD2 (5 bases). This CDR3 has 15 residues. V gave up 6 bases and J gave up 3 bases, with 18 bases separating them. Per germline, CDR1 MNHEY and CDR2 SVGAGI. CDR3 protein: CASREYRGKLYEQYF. The CDR3 bases are TGTGCCAGCAGGGAGTACAGAGGGAAGCTCTACGAGCAGTACTTC.

This clone is deemed medium-sized. The rearrangement uses TRBV27 and TRBJ2-3; possibly TRBD1 for D (6 bases). This CDR3 is built from 14 residues. V was pared by 8 bases and J by 4 bases, with 16 bases between. CDR1 is MNHEY and CDR2 is SMNVEV in the germline V gene (reference sequence). The CDR3 nucleotides read TGTGCCAGCGGGGGCCGTTCCGGGTCAGATACGCAGTATTTT. This encodes CASGGRSGSDTQYF.

This clone was detected only once. The rearrangement joins TRBV4-1 to TRBJ1-2; D may be TRBD1 (6 bases). Trimming removed 4 bases at V and 4 bases at J, with 16 bases between. The germline CDR1 and CDR2 sequences are MGHRA and YSYEKL. The CDR3 has 15 amino acids. The CDR3, as DNA: TGCGCCAGCAGCCTCGGACAGTCAATCGGCTATGGCTACACCTTC. Its protein product is CASSLGQSIGYGYTF.

The J gene is TRBJ2-3, the V gene TRBV6-4; 7 nucleotides agree with TRBD2. In germline, CDR1 is MRHNA, CDR2 SNTAGT. Losses at the gene ends were 3 bases for V and 0 bases for J; bases not matched to a gene: 3. This CDR3 region has 15 residues. The CDR3 bases are TGTGCCAGCAGTGATGGTAGCGGGAGCACAGATACGCAGTATTTT. Encoded protein: CASSDGSGSTDTQYF.

Only a few counts were recorded for this clone. The rearrangement uses TRBV2 and TRBJ1-2, with 11 bases aligning to TRBD1. The junction had 13 bases not matched to a gene; V was cut back by 8 bases and J by 8 bases. The germline gives CDR1 SNHLY, CDR2 FYNNEI. The CDR3 is made up of 15 amino acids. The CDR3 here is CASVNLGQGADGYTF. The CDR3 region has the DNA TGTGCCAGCGTTAATTTAGGACAGGGGGCCGACGGCTACACCTTC. Full variable domain (remainder filled in from reference TRBV2 and TRBJ1-2): EPEVTQTPSHQVTQMGQEVILRCVPISNHLYFYWYRQILGQKVEFLVSFYNNEISEKSEIFDDQFSVERPDGSNFTLKIRSTKLEDSAMYFCASVNLGQGADGYTFGSGTRLTVV.

The chain has TRBV7-9 and TRBJ1-2, with 9 nucleotides matching TRBD1. The V and J ends lost 0 bases and 7 bases, in that order; junction bases with no gene match: 6. The CDR3 length is 15 residues. Germline CDR1 reads SEHNR; CDR2 reads FQNEAQ (reference sequence). CDR3 nucleotide sequence: TGTGCCAGCAGCTTAGCGAGGACAGGGGCTCGTGGCTACACCTTC. Protein: CASSLARTGARGYTF.

The chain has TRBV29-1 and TRBJ2-3; TRBD1 matches 10 bases. The CDR3 covers 13 residues. V trimming: 4 bases; J trimming: 5 bases; junction bases outside the gene matches: 3. From germline, CDR1 is SQVTM and CDR2 ANQGSEA. This chain's CDR3 is CSVGDRGRDTQYF. DNA of the CDR3: TGCAGCGTTGGGGACAGGGGAAGAGATACGCAGTATTTT.

The chain carries TRBV6-5 and TRBJ1-1; a weak D match, TRBD1 (6 bases). CDR1 is MNHEY and CDR2 is SVGAGI in the germline V gene. Trimming cost V 2 bases and J 7 bases, with 17 bases left between them. This CDR3 spans 15 amino acids. CDR3 coding DNA: TGTGCCAGCAGTTACGTCATGGGGGGGCGGTTTGAAGCTTTCTTT. Translated, it gives CASSYVMGGRFEAFF.

The DNA for the CDR3 is TGTGCCAGCAGTGAGATACAGAAACTGTTTTTT. Encoded protein: CASSEIQKLFF. This rearrangement joins TRBV2 to TRBJ1-4; no reliable D call. The germline V and J ends were trimmed by 3 bases and 11 bases, with 7 bases remaining between them. The length of the CDR3 is 11 residues. Germline loops: CDR1 SNHLY, CDR2 FYNNEI. Full variable domain (missing parts from reference TRBV2 and TRBJ1-4): EPEVTQTPSHQVTQMGQEVILRCVPISNHLYFYWYRQILGQKVEFLVSFYNNEISEKSEIFDDQFSVERPDGSNFTLKIRSTKLEDSAMYFCASSEIQKLFFGSGTQLSVL.

This chain links TRBV11-2 with TRBJ1-5, with D possibly TRBD1 on 6 matching bases. The germline CDR1 and CDR2 sequences are SGHAT and FQNNGV. This CDR3 is built from 15 residues. Trimming removed 5 bases at V and 6 bases at J, with 17 bases between. CDR3 nucleotides: TGTGCCAGCAGCCCGGGGACATCCAGAGGTCAGCCCCAGCATTTT. It specifies CASSPGTSRGQPQHF.

The CDR3 bases are TGCGCCAGTTCTAAAAGGTCGGGAGGGGGGCCACAAGAGACCCAGTACTTC. This encodes CASSKRSGGGPQETQYF. The chain couples TRBV4-1 to TRBJ2-5; 8 positions agree with TRBD2. CDR3 length: 17 residues. Trimming removed 9 bases from V and 2 bases from J; junction bases left unmatched: 17. The germline CDR1 and CDR2 sequences are MGHRA and YSYEKL.

The chain recombines TRBV7-3 with TRBJ2-1; 10 positions agree with TRBD2. Germline loops: CDR1 SGHTA, CDR2 FQGTGA. J gave up 5 bases and V 5 bases, and 3 bases lay outside the gene matches. The CDR3 has 14 residues. The CDR3 coding sequence is TGTGCCAGCAGCCCGAGCGGGGGGGACAATGAGCAGTTCTTC. Translation gives CASSPSGGDNEQFF.

On this clone itself: Compared with germline, one end of the junction differs, possibly owing to a read error. The chain links TRBV7-7 to TRBJ2-1; D is unresolved. Per germline, CDR1 SSHAT and CDR2 FNYEAQ (reference sequence). This CDR3 is 18 amino acids long. DNA for the CDR3: TGTGCTAGCAGCTTTAGGCCCCTAGAGCCCAGCTCCTACAATGAGCAGTTCTTC. Protein sequence: CASSFRPLEPSSYNEQFF. Full variable domain (remainder filled in from reference TRBV7-7 and TRBJ2-1): GAGVSQSPRYKVTKRGQDVTLRCDPISSHATLYWYQQALGQGPEFLTYFNYEAQPDKSGLPSDRFSAERPEGSISTLTIQRTEQRDSAMYRCASSFRPLEPSSYNEQFFGPGTRLTVL.